These 8 T cell receptor beta chains share one sample of origin, sequenced in a study of T cell responses to AZD1222 COVID-19 vaccine. Libraries were prepared by immunoSEQ multiplex PCR; TCRdb keeps only in-frame clonotypes and omits some of them. This table has fewer than 200,000 clones, about nine tenths appearing once. The sample was peripheral blood, taken 28 days after the second AZD1222 dose. These receptors were collected from an adult who received the AZD1222 COVID-19 vaccine.

The rearrangement uses TRBV5-6 and TRBJ1-6; maybe TRBD1 (5 bases). Between the trimmed V and J ends, which lost 0 bases and 11 bases, there was a span of 12 bases. In germline, CDR1 is SGHDT, CDR2 YYEEEE. The CDR3 runs to 14 residues. CDR3 coding DNA: TGTGCCAGCAGCTTGGTGGGGGGTCGGGCACCCCTCCACTTT. Translation gives CASSLVGGRAPLHF.

The V and J genes are TRBV2 and TRBJ1-1; no reliable D call. V lost 7 bases and J lost 0, with 9 bases in between. Germline assignment: CDR1 SNHLY and CDR2 FYNNEI. This CDR3 region has 13 residues. DNA of the CDR3: TGTGCCAGCACTAACAGCATGAACACTGAAGCTTTCTTT. Translating gives CASTNSMNTEAFF.

V and J are TRBV9 and TRBJ2-1; 13 nucleotides line up with TRBD2. J lost 8 bases, V lost 1 base, and 9 bases had no gene match. The CDR3 covers 17 residues. Germline V gene lookup returns CDR1 SGDLS and CDR2 YYNGEE. CDR3 coding DNA: TGTGCCAGCAGCGTATTTACGGGGACTAGCGGGATGGATGAGCAGTTCTTC. Protein: CASSVFTGTSGMDEQFF. The variable domain in full, with the rest retrieved from reference TRBV9 and TRBJ2-1, is DSGVTQTPKHLITATGQRVTLRCSPRSGDLSVYWYQQSLDQGLQFLIQYYNGEERAKGNILERFSAQQFPDLHSELNLSSLELGDSALYFCASSVFTGTSGMDEQFFGPGTRLTVL.

This clone was seen a single time. An end of the junction differs from the germline gene, which may be a read error. The chain couples TRBV5-4 to TRBJ2-5; D gene unclear. Germline loops: CDR1 SGHNT, CDR2 YYREEE (reference sequence). The length of the CDR3 is 11 residues. In DNA, the CDR3 is TGTGCCAGCAGCTTTCAAGGGACCCAGTACTTC. Protein: CASSFQGTQYF.

The chain couples TRBV6-6 to TRBJ2-2; 10 bases are a match to TRBD2. The CDR3 consists of 14 residues. Per germline, CDR1 MNHNY and CDR2 SVGAGI (reference sequence). V shed 8 bases, J shed 5 bases, and the junction held 5 bases outside the gene matches. Here the CDR3 reads CASVAGGRTGELFF. The CDR3 bases are TGTGCCAGCGTAGCGGGAGGTCGGACCGGGGAGCTGTTTTTT.

The rearrangement links TRBV2 to TRBJ1-1; D gene uncertain. Trimming removed 4 bases from V and 4 bases from J, with 13 bases in between. Per the germline V gene, CDR1 is SNHLY and CDR2 is FYNNEI. The CDR3 loop spans 14 amino acids. The CDR3 loop is CASSGGGIGTEAFF. The CDR3 nucleotides are TGTGCCAGCAGTGGGGGAGGGATTGGCACTGAAGCTTTCTTT.

CDR3 loop: CASSVGGETQYF. CDR3 nucleotide sequence: TGTGCCAGCAGCGTAGGGGGTGAGACCCAGTACTTC. The V call is TRBV6-2 or TRBV6-3, the J call TRBJ2-5, with D perhaps TRBD1 (6 bases). This CDR3 is 12 amino acids long. Germline V gene data show CDR1 as MNHEY and CDR2 as SVGEGT. V was cut by 6 bases and J by 5 bases, with 10 bases left in between.

This clone was found once. The chain's CDR3 is CASSIPGGANTEAFF. CDR3 bases: TGTGCCAGTAGTATACCCGGGGGAGCAAACACTGAAGCTTTCTTT. The V and J genes are TRBV19 and TRBJ1-1, with D possibly being TRBD1 (5 bases). The V gene lost 2 bases and the J gene lost 2 bases, with 12 bases spanning the gap. Germline CDR1 reads LNHDA; CDR2 reads SQIVND (reference sequence). The CDR3 contains 15 residues.